The T cell receptor beta chain under discussion was sequenced for a study of cytomegalovirus exposure and HLA in healthy donors. Of note for this clone: The antigen remains undetermined.

PCR was performed using 60 Vbeta and 13 Jbeta primers. Here immunoSEQ multiplex PCR was the method, and the copy in TCRdb shows in-frame clones only, minus some. This table has 100,000 to 120,000 clones, more than 70% appearing once. Nominally healthy donors provided the samples, though records likely missed some immune exposures. Germline CDR1 and CDR2: SGHRS and YFSETQ. The CDR3 has 16 amino acids. V trimming: 0 bases; J trimming: 4 bases; junction bases outside the gene matches: 10. The study, taken as a whole, reports: Prediction of most subjects' HLA-A and HLA-B alleles by TCR beta sequences was reportedly accurate. In a later analysis, specific HLA alleles were associated with 16,000 or so TCR beta sequences at a 0.05 false discovery rate. Trimming of TCR beta V- and J-genes showed a link, identified in a later analysis, to a missense DCLRE1C variant.

The rearrangement uses TRBV5-1 and TRBJ2-7; TRBD2 matches at 7 bases. Material for sequencing was PBMCs. This clonotype was obtained from a woman between 55 and 75 years old in good health and CMV-seropositive. The CDR3: CASSLGLRAGAYEQYF. CDR3 bases: TGCGCCAGCAGCTTGGGCTTACGGGCGGGAGCATACGAGCAGTACTTC.